The next 10 T cell receptor beta chains were all read from a single sample in a study of monozygotic twins with cystic fibrosis. Clones were read by immunoSEQ multiplex PCR, and TCRdb kept only the in-frame ones, dropping some. The sample includes tens of thousands of clones, 90% to 98% seen only once; the top ten take 0.15% to 0.2%. The sequenced sample consisted of blood. These receptors were obtained from a girl aged 2-10 years with cystic fibrosis.

This clone was seen a single time. The rearrangement joins TRBV4-1 to TRBJ2-7; D not resolved. Trimming stripped 4 bases from V and 4 bases from J, with 14 bases between. From germline, CDR1 is MGHRA and CDR2 YSYEKL. CDR3 length: 14 residues. CDR3 protein: CASSPKAGIYEQYF. The DNA for the CDR3 is TGCGCCAGCAGCCCCAAGGCAGGTATTTACGAGCAGTACTTC.

The gene calls are TRBV19 and TRBJ1-1, with a tentative D call TRBD1 (5 bases). The CDR3 loop spans 12 amino acids. Germline lookup yields CDR1 LNHDA and CDR2 SQIVND (reference sequence). Trimming removed 2 bases at V and 10 bases at J, with 11 bases between. CDR3 protein: CASSITGLAAFF. The DNA of the CDR3 is TGTGCCAGTAGTATAACGGGACTTGCAGCTTTCTTT.

This clone showed up just once. The V call is TRBV27, the J call TRBJ2-3, with D hard to call. CDR1 and CDR2 (germline): MNHEY, SMNVEV (reference sequence). CDR3 size: 12 residues. The ends were cut back, 6 bases at V and 6 bases at J, with 10 bases in the middle. CDR3 coding DNA: TGTGCCAGCAGCGGGTTCGGGGATACGCAGTATTTT. Translation: CASSGFGDTQYF.

The chain uses TRBV29-1 and TRBJ1-1; D remains unclear. CDR1 and CDR2 (germline): SQVTM, ANQGSEA. The CDR3 totals 13 residues. Trimming stripped 8 bases from V and 0 bases from J, with 13 bases between. CDR3 bases: TGCAGCTCTTGGGGAGGATTGAACACTGAAGCTTTCTTT. This translates into CSSWGGLNTEAFF.

This clone is a singleton in its sample. The V call is TRBV2, the J call TRBJ2-3; perhaps TRBD1 as D (6 bases). The germline CDR1 and CDR2 sequences are SNHLY and FYNNEI. This CDR3 has 14 residues. Trimming removed 10 bases from V and 3 bases from J, with 17 bases in between. The CDR3 reads CATKNRAGTDTQYF. DNA for the CDR3: TGTGCCACCAAGAACAGGGCCGGGACAGATACGCAGTATTTT.

V is TRBV4-2 and J is TRBJ1-4; weak D call: TRBD1 (5 bases). Trimming took 6 bases from V and 0 from J, leaving 11 bases between them. This CDR3 has 15 residues. CDR1 and CDR2 (germline): LGHNA, YNFKEQ. Here the CDR3 DNA reads TGTGCCAGCAGACCCGGGACGGCAACTAATGAAAAACTGTTTTTT. Its protein product is CASRPGTATNEKLFF.

CDR3 amino acids: CASSVNTGELFF. In nucleotides, the CDR3 is TGTGCCAGCAGCGTAAACACCGGGGAGCTGTTTTTT. This chain links TRBV9 with TRBJ2-2, with D hard to call. CDR3 length: 12 amino acids. Germline CDR1 SGDLS, CDR2 YYNGEE. Trimming took 1 base from V and 2 from J, leaving 0 bases between them.

The rearrangement uses TRBV19 and TRBJ2-3; D may correspond to TRBD1 or TRBD2 (6 bases each). Germline V CDR1 and CDR2: LNHDA, SQIVND (reference sequence). CDR3 length: 15 residues. V lost 4 bases and J lost 4, with 15 bases in between. CDR3 DNA: TGTGCCAGTAGTAAAGGGGGGAGTAGGTCAGATACGCAGTATTTT. It yields the protein CASSKGGSRSDTQYF.

The chain is built from TRBV7-9 and TRBJ1-3; TRBD1 might be the D (5 bases). The V end lost 5 bases, the J end lost 7 bases, and 12 bases lay between the germline ends. Germline assignment: CDR1 SEHNR and CDR2 FQNEAQ (reference sequence). The CDR3 runs to 13 residues. The CDR3 spells CASSPGEGNTIYF. In DNA form, the CDR3 reads TGTGCCAGCAGCCCGGGGGAAGGTAACACCATATATTTT.

The genes are TRBV19 and TRBJ1-4; the match to TRBD1 covers 9 bases. The CDR3 is 13 amino acids. J was trimmed by 8 bases and V by 9 bases; bases with no gene match: 7. The germline CDR1 and CDR2 sequences are LNHDA and SQIVND (reference sequence). CDR3 sequence reads: CARGRDRVEKLFF. In DNA form, the CDR3 reads TGTGCCAGGGGCCGGGACAGGGTGGAAAAACTGTTTTTT.